What follows are 8 T cell receptor beta chains derived from one specimen sequenced in a study of spatial heterogeneity in lung cancer. Sample time point: sample taken at primary tumor resection. The study sequenced unsorted whole RNA from tumor, nontumor lung or frozen PBMC. TCRdb reprocessed the 5' RACE reads with MiXCR, giving one entry per CDR3 protein. The sample records around 92,000 distinct CDR3 sequences, 9.5% to 15% being singletons. Sequencing was performed on PBMCs, taken at surgery. Receptor source: a male donor with early-stage non-small cell lung cancer.

The chain carries TRBV23-1 and TRBJ2-2; 9 nucleotides agree with TRBD1. TRBV23-1 is treated as an ORF (open reading frame) with a function not yet certain. The CDR3 consists of 17 residues. V gave up 5 bases and J gave up 0 bases; unmatched junction bases: 7. CDR3 in DNA: TGCGCCAGCAGTTCCACAGGGGGCAGTTCGAACACCGGGGAGCTGTTTTTT. Protein sequence: CASSSTGGSSNTGELFF.

The V gene is TRBV12-3 or TRBV12-4, the J gene TRBJ2-4; D is uncertain. The CDR3 runs 14 residues. With 5 bases removed from V and 1 base from J, the gap between germline ends came to 9 bases. The CDR3 DNA reads as TGTGCCAGCAGTCCGGCCGTGGCCAAAAACATTCAGTACTTC. Amino acids: CASSPAVAKNIQYF.

This clonotype was counted a few times. The CDR3 sequence: CSVERGAGAEAFF. The CDR3 nucleotides are TGCAGCGTTGAAAGAGGGGCTGGGGCTGAAGCTTTCTTT. The V gene is TRBV29-1, the J gene TRBJ1-1; tentative D call: TRBD1 (5 bases). CDR3 size: 13 residues. V was trimmed by 2 bases and J by 6 bases, leaving 13 bases between them. CDR1 and CDR2 (germline): SQVTM, ANQGSEA.

This clonotype was counted only a few times. The rearrangement links TRBV20-1 to TRBJ2-3; 8 nucleotides line up with TRBD2. CDR1 and CDR2 (germline): DFQATT, SNEGSKA (reference sequence). V dropped 5 bases and J dropped 5; count of bases not matched to a gene: 15. The CDR3 runs to 16 residues. CDR3 region: CSAEAAGGRRGDTQYF. CDR3 bases: TGCAGTGCTGAAGCGGCGGGAGGCCGACGTGGAGATACGCAGTATTTT.

The chain uses TRBV7-2 and TRBJ2-5; TRBD2 matches at 9 bases. Germline V gives CDR1 SGHTA, CDR2 FQGNSA. V lost 2 bases, J lost 3 bases, and 7 bases stayed unmatched. There are 16 residues in the CDR3. CDR3 residues: CASSLRRGGMEETQYF. CDR3 sequence (DNA): TGTGCCAGCAGCTTAAGGCGGGGGGGCATGGAAGAGACCCAGTACTTC. The variable domain in full, completed from reference TRBV7-2 and TRBJ2-5, reads GAGVSQSPSNKVTEKGKDVELRCDPISGHTALYWYRQSLGQGLEFLIYFQGNSAPDKSGLPSDRFSAERTGGSVSTLTIQRTQQEDSAVYLCASSLRRGGMEETQYFGPGTRLLVL.

This clonotype showed up many times. The chain uses TRBV4-3 and TRBJ1-5; D gene ambiguous. Trimming left V 2 bases short and J 5 bases short, with 10 bases between. CDR1 LGHNA and CDR2 YSLEER come from the germline V gene. The CDR3 extends over 14 amino acids. CDR3 region: CASSQWNGDQPQHF. CDR3 DNA sequence: TGCGCCAGCAGCCAATGGAATGGAGATCAGCCCCAGCATTTT.

This chain links TRBV7-6 with TRBJ2-7; D is unresolved. The germline CDR1 and CDR2 sequences are SGHVS and FNYEAQ. Trimming removed 1 base from V and 5 bases from J, with 9 bases in between. The CDR3 runs 13 residues. The CDR3: CASSLGVGNEQYF. CDR3 coding DNA: TGTGCCAGCAGCTTAGGGGTAGGGAACGAGCAGTACTTC.

The gene calls are TRBV4-3 and TRBJ2-3; D call uncertain. The CDR3 has 14 residues. Germline CDR1 and CDR2: LGHNA and YSLEER. Trimming shortened V by 2 bases and J by 2 bases, and 8 bases separated the two germline ends. DNA for the CDR3: TGCGCCAGCAGCCAACAGTCGGCCACAGATACGCAGTATTTT. The encoded protein is CASSQQSATDTQYF.